Below, 16 T cell receptor beta chains from the same sample are listed, as sequenced in a study of blood T cell repertoires in COVID-19. Assay: immunoSEQ multiplex PCR; the TCRdb copy retains only in-frame clones and omits some. The table shows under 170,000 clones, with 84% occurring only once. The sequenced sample was peripheral blood. The source of these receptors is a man between 65 and 80 years old with acute or convalescent COVID-19.

The CDR3 region is CASSLGANFYQPQHF. The CDR3, as DNA: TGTGCCAGCAGCTTGGGCGCCAATTTTTATCAGCCCCAGCATTTT. The J gene is TRBJ1-5, the V gene TRBV5-8; D gene ambiguous. Trimming took 0 bases from V and 5 from J, leaving 12 bases between them. The germline V gene encodes CDR1 SGHTS and CDR2 YDEGEE. This CDR3 spans 15 amino acids.

The J gene is TRBJ2-3, the V gene TRBV11-2; 12 bases fit TRBD2. Germline V CDR1 and CDR2: SGHAT, FQNNGV. This CDR3 spans 17 amino acids. The trim removed 5 bases at V and 4 bases at J, leaving 10 bases unmatched. The CDR3 coding sequence is TGTGCCAGCAGCCCATCACTAGCGGGGGGTTCGGCAGATACGCAGTATTTT. The encoded protein is CASSPSLAGGSADTQYF.

This chain uses TRBV5-1 with TRBJ1-1, with 11 bases identical to TRBD1. With V trimmed by 0 bases and J by 4 bases, 2 bases remained unmatched. CDR1 is SGHRS and CDR2 is YFSETQ in the germline V gene. The CDR3 is made up of 15 amino acids. CDR3 DNA sequence: TGCGCCAGCAGCTTGGGGACAGGGGGCTTCACTGAAGCTTTCTTT. Protein product: CASSLGTGGFTEAFF.

The V call is TRBV10-3, the J call TRBJ2-3, with TRBD2 matching 9 bases. The CDR3 is 15 amino acids. With 6 bases clipped from V and 5 bases from J, the junction kept 9 bases outside the gene matches. Germline V gene lookup returns CDR1 ENHRY and CDR2 SYGVKD. The CDR3 DNA sequence: TGTGCCATCAGGGGCTCTAAGCGGGGGGTAGATACGCAGTATTTT. It specifies CAIRGSKRGVDTQYF.

The chain employs TRBV5-1 and TRBJ2-1, with D maybe TRBD2 (5 bases). Germline V lookup: CDR1 SGHRS, CDR2 YFSETQ. Deletions cut 0 bases from V and 4 bases from J, with 8 bases between. The CDR3 extends over 14 amino acids. The CDR3 spells CASSLGGEYNEQFF. CDR3 in DNA: TGCGCCAGCAGCTTGGGTGGGGAGTACAATGAGCAGTTCTTC.

This clone was detected many times. This sample also contains other DNA sequences that code for the same CDR3. The chain is built from TRBV5-1 and TRBJ1-6; D gene uncertain. Germline CDR1 and CDR2: SGHRS and YFSETQ. CDR3 length equals 14 residues. Trimming cost V 0 bases and J 4 bases, with 5 bases left between them. CDR3 nucleotides: TGCGCCAGCAGCTTGGACCGGTATAATTCACCCCTCCACTTT. Its protein product is CASSLDRYNSPLHF.

The V and J genes are TRBV15 and TRBJ2-7; no clear D. This CDR3 is built from 14 residues. V was cut by 2 bases and J by 4 bases, with 12 bases left in between. From germline, CDR1 is LNHNV and CDR2 YYDKDF (reference sequence). CDR3 protein: CATSRHFTPYEQYF. In DNA form, the CDR3 reads TGTGCCACCAGCAGACATTTCACTCCGTACGAGCAGTACTTC.

The V gene is TRBV5-4, the J gene TRBJ2-7; TRBD2 matches at 8 bases. Germline loops: CDR1 SGHNT, CDR2 YYREEE (reference sequence). The CDR3 length is 17 residues. V lost 0 bases to trimming and J lost 0 bases; unmatched junction nucleotides: 8. Written as DNA, the CDR3 is TGTGCCAGCAGCTTGGGGCATACTAGCGGAACCTCCTACGAGCAGTACTTC. It is translated as CASSLGHTSGTSYEQYF. The whole variable domain, filled in from reference TRBV5-4 and TRBJ2-7, reads ETGVTQSPTHLIKTRGQQVTLRCSSQSGHNTVSWYQQALGQGPQFIFQYYREEENGRGNFPPRFSGLQFPNYSSELNVNALELDDSALYLCASSLGHTSGTSYEQYFGPGTRLTVT.

The chain links TRBV11-1 to TRBJ1-6; 9 nucleotides line up with TRBD1. V trimming: 6 bases; J trimming: 6 bases; junction bases outside the gene matches: 9. CDR3 length equals 16 residues. CDR1 is SGHAT, CDR2 FQDESV, per germline (reference sequence). The CDR3 region has the DNA TGTGCCAGCAGGCGACGCCGGGACAGGGCTAATTCACCCCTCCACTTT. Protein product: CASRRRRDRANSPLHF.

This clone was seen more than once but under ten times. The chain uses TRBV30 and TRBJ2-7, with 8 bases that match TRBD1. V was clipped by 3 bases and J by 6 bases; unmatched bases: 1. CDR3 length: 11 residues. Germline V gene data show CDR1 as GTSNPN and CDR2 as SVGIG (reference sequence). Here the CDR3 DNA reads TGTGCCTGGAGAGACAGGGGCGAGCAGTACTTC. Translation gives CAWRDRGEQYF.

CDR3 sequence (DNA): TGTGCCAGCAGTGAGCGAAGCGTGACGAGAGATACGCAGTATTTT. Its protein product is CASSERSVTRDTQYF. This chain links TRBV2 with TRBJ2-3; D unresolved. CDR1 and CDR2 from the germline V gene are SNHLY and FYNNEI. V dropped 3 bases and J dropped 5 bases, with 15 bases sitting between them. The CDR3 totals 15 residues.

The chain links TRBV7-9 to TRBJ2-7; 11 nucleotides agree with TRBD2. Unmatched junction bases numbered 4, after V lost 5 bases and J lost 1 base. This CDR3 contains 15 residues. Germline V gene sequence: CDR1 SEHNR, CDR2 FQNEAQ (reference sequence). CDR3: CASSRASGGSYEQYF. The CDR3 DNA reads as TGTGCCAGCAGCAGAGCTAGCGGGGGGTCCTACGAGCAGTACTTC. The full variable domain, in which reference TRBV7-9 and TRBJ2-7 provide the parts outside the CDR3, is DTGVSQNPRHKITKRGQNVTFRCDPISEHNRLYWYRQTLGQGPEFLTYFQNEAQLEKSRLLSDRFSAERPKGSFSTLEIQRTEQGDSAMYLCASSRASGGSYEQYFGPGTRLTVT.

This chain links TRBV27 with TRBJ1-4; possible D gene TRBD1, 5 bases. Germline CDR1 and CDR2: MNHEY and SMNVEV (reference sequence). The V end lost 1 base, the J end lost 5 bases, and 29 bases lay between the germline ends. This CDR3 has 21 residues. This CDR3 is CASSLYPSQRGIRTQNEKLFF. In DNA form, the CDR3 reads TGTGCCAGCAGTTTATACCCCTCGCAGCGGGGGATCCGTACCCAGAATGAAAAACTGTTTTTT.

This chain's CDR3 is CASSLVGAGNTIYF. CDR3 coding DNA: TGTGCCAGCAGCTTAGTGGGAGCTGGAAACACCATATATTTT. The chain has TRBV11-2 and TRBJ1-3; D gene ambiguous. The CDR3 is made up of 14 amino acids. V lost 1 base and J lost 2, with 6 bases in between. CDR1 is SGHAT, CDR2 FQNNGV, per germline.

This chain joins TRBV19 and TRBJ2-5; 9 bases are shared with TRBD1. The CDR3 runs 16 residues. Per the germline V gene, CDR1 is LNHDA and CDR2 is SQIVND (reference sequence). V lost 5 bases, J lost 5 bases, and 12 bases stayed unmatched. The CDR3 protein is CASSPTVQGARETQYF. Written as DNA, the CDR3 is TGTGCCAGTAGTCCTACGGTACAGGGGGCTCGGGAGACCCAGTACTTC.

The chain couples TRBV11-2 to TRBJ1-1; D might be TRBD1 (6 bases). V lost 3 bases to trimming and J lost 5 bases, with 13 bases between them. CDR1 and CDR2 from the germline V gene are SGHAT and FQNNGV. The CDR3 is made up of 14 amino acids. The DNA of the CDR3 is TGTGCCAGCAGCTTCAACAGGGTTGCAACTGAAGCTTTCTTT. As protein: CASSFNRVATEAFF.